This record concerns one TCR beta chain sequence. Profiled with immunoSEQ multiplex PCR; TCRdb holds only in-frame clones, not every one. The repertoire has 330,000 or so clones, around 90% of them found once; the top ten carry roughly a tenth. The entry originates in a study of blood T cell repertoires in COVID-19. About the research overall: Sample material is recorded as cDNA or gDNA derived from T cells, B-cell-depleted T cells, or PBMCs.

The ends were cut back, 1 base at V and 4 bases at J, with 7 bases in the middle. The CDR3 runs to 13 residues. Germline V gene lookup returns CDR1 SGHAT and CDR2 FQDESV (reference sequence). The TCR originated in a man aged 25-40 years with COVID-19, enrolled during active disease. The J gene is TRBJ1-2, the V gene TRBV11-1; a weak D match, TRBD1 (5 bases). Sample: peripheral blood. CDR3 nucleotides: TGTGCCAGCAGCTTAGGACAGAGCTATGGCTACACCTTC. Amino acid sequence: CASSLGQSYGYTF.